The 9 T cell receptor beta chains reported below all come from one sample, sequenced in a study of T cell responses to AZD1222 COVID-19 vaccine. Data came from immunoSEQ multiplex PCR; TCRdb stores just in-frame clones and leaves some out. This repertoire shows 100,000 or so clones, roughly 80% found once; its top ten account for approximately 5.1%. Sequencing used peripheral blood, obtained on day 0 of AZD1222 vaccination. These receptors were taken from an adult in good health.

On this clone: Within the sample, other DNA sequences also encode this same CDR3. V is TRBV2 and J is TRBJ1-2, with D unclear. Looked up from germline, CDR1 is SNHLY and CDR2 is FYNNEI. The V and J ends lost 2 bases and 0 bases respectively, with 4 bases between them. The CDR3 spans 13 residues. The CDR3 loop reads CASSERANYGYTF. CDR3 nucleotide sequence: TGTGCCAGCAGTGAACGTGCTAACTATGGCTACACCTTC.

This chain links TRBV2 with TRBJ1-2, with a possible D match to TRBD1 (6 bases). The germline V and J ends were trimmed by 7 bases and 10 bases, with 13 bases remaining between them. The CDR3 is 11 amino acids. Germline CDR1 reads SNHLY; CDR2 reads FYNNEI. The CDR3 nucleotides are TGTGCCAGCATTGGGCAGGGACACTACACCTTC. The encoded protein is CASIGQGHYTF.

The CDR3 DNA reads as TGTGCCAGCTCACCCCTTCTGTTGAACACTGAAGCTTTCTTT. It encodes CASSPLLLNTEAFF. The chain has TRBV18 and TRBJ1-1; no clear D. The V gene lost 3 bases and the J gene lost 0 bases, with 8 bases spanning the gap. The germline CDR1 and CDR2 sequences are KGHSH and LQKENI. The CDR3 spans 14 residues.

The V and J genes are TRBV7-9 and TRBJ1-2; D gene ambiguous. This CDR3 contains 13 residues. Trimming removed 2 bases at V and 6 bases at J, with 10 bases between. CDR1 is SEHNR and CDR2 is FQNEAQ in the germline V gene (reference sequence). CDR3 residues: CASSLLVTNGYTF. In nucleotides, the CDR3 is TGTGCCAGCAGCTTATTAGTCACTAATGGCTACACCTTC.

This chain links TRBV5-1 with TRBJ2-7, with D maybe TRBD1 (6 bases). Germline V CDR1 and CDR2: SGHRS, YFSETQ. CDR3 size: 14 residues. Trimming removed 0 bases at V and 3 bases at J, with 10 bases between. The CDR3 sequence: CASSLEGHLYEQYF. The CDR3 nucleotides read TGCGCCAGCAGCTTGGAGGGACACCTCTACGAGCAGTACTTC.

This clone came up a few times. The chain uses TRBV10-2 and TRBJ2-2, with D uncertain. Germline assignment: CDR1 WSHSY and CDR2 SAAADI. The length of the CDR3 is 15 residues. V was shortened by 6 bases and J by 0 bases, with 11 bases between the two germline ends. CDR3 in DNA: TGCGCCAGCAGGACCGGGCCCACGAACACCGGGGAGCTGTTTTTT. This sequence encodes CASRTGPTNTGELFF.

The chain combines TRBV7-2 with TRBJ2-1; D is unclear. Deletions cut 1 base from V and 8 bases from J, with 9 bases between. Germline CDR1 reads SGHTA; CDR2 reads FQGNSA. This CDR3 contains 13 residues. This CDR3 reads CASSLGSLYEQFF. The CDR3 DNA reads TGTGCCAGCAGCTTAGGGAGCTTGTATGAGCAGTTCTTC.

The rearrangement joins TRBV30 to TRBJ2-5; 10 nucleotides match TRBD2. The CDR3 length is 16 residues. CDR1 and CDR2 from the germline V gene are GTSNPN and SVGIG (reference sequence). V dropped 0 bases and J dropped 4; count of bases not matched to a gene: 8. For the CDR3, the DNA is TGTGCCTGGAGTGTACAGCGGGGGGGCGTGAGAGAGACCCAGTACTTC. It specifies CAWSVQRGGVRETQYF.

About this clone itself: Other DNA sequences of this sample code for an identical CDR3. As DNA, the CDR3 is TGTGCCAGCAGCCCACGGACTAGCGGGGGGGGCACCGGGGAGCTGTTTTTT. Its protein is CASSPRTSGGGTGELFF. The V gene is TRBV7-8, the J gene TRBJ2-2; 15 bases map to TRBD2. V trimming: 5 bases; J trimming: 4 bases; junction bases outside the gene matches: 5. Germline V CDR1 and CDR2: SGHVS, FQNEAQ. This CDR3 comprises 17 residues.